The 6 T cell receptor beta chains in this list originate from one sample, sequenced in a study of cytomegalovirus exposure and HLA in healthy donors. Vbeta (60) and Jbeta (13) primers were used in the PCR. TCRdb's table, derived via immunoSEQ multiplex PCR, lists solely in-frame clones and lacks some. The sample holds 150,000 to 200,000 clones, roughly 76% seen once. Sequencing was performed on PBMCs. The receptors stem from a man in his sixties in good health and CMV-seronegative.

The chain employs TRBV18 and TRBJ1-1, with D tentatively TRBD1 (6 bases). The CDR3 sequence is 15 residues long. Trimming cost V 5 bases and J 3 bases, with 16 bases left between them. Germline lookup yields CDR1 KGHSH and CDR2 LQKENI. CDR3 nucleotide sequence: TGTGCCAGCTCATCCCACAGGGAAATGGACACTGAAGCTTTCTTT. It encodes CASSSHREMDTEAFF. The whole variable domain, filled in from reference TRBV18 and TRBJ1-1, reads NAGVMQNPRHLVRRRGQEARLRCSPMKGHSHVYWYRQLPEEGLKFMVYLQKENIIDESGMPKERFSAEFPKEGPSILRIQQVVRGDSAAYFCASSSHREMDTEAFFGQGTRLTVV.

The chain recombines TRBV5-1 with TRBJ1-5; D gene ambiguous. V was shortened by 4 bases and J by 0 bases, with 14 bases between the two germline ends. Germline CDR1 and CDR2: SGHRS and YFSETQ. This CDR3 region has 16 residues. CDR3 sequence reads: CASSRGTVDSNQPQHF. The CDR3 region has the DNA TGCGCCAGCAGCCGGGGAACAGTCGATAGCAATCAGCCCCAGCATTTT.

The chain links TRBV7-6 to TRBJ2-3; 10 bases agree with TRBD2. The CDR3 runs to 17 residues. The germline V gene has CDR1 SGHVS and CDR2 FNYEAQ. V shed 1 base, J shed 0 bases, and the junction held 4 bases outside the gene matches. This chain's CDR3 is CASSLETSGYSTDTQYF. The CDR3 region has the DNA TGTGCCAGCAGCTTAGAGACTAGCGGGTATAGCACAGATACGCAGTATTTT.

This chain uses TRBV29-1 with TRBJ2-3, with a tentative D call TRBD2 (5 bases). This CDR3 contains 14 residues. Between the trimmed V and J ends, which lost 4 bases and 3 bases, there was a span of 14 bases. Germline V gives CDR1 SQVTM, CDR2 ANQGSEA. The CDR3 DNA sequence: TGCAGCGTTGTGCGAGGGAGCGGAACAGATACGCAGTATTTT. This translates into CSVVRGSGTDTQYF.

The chain links TRBV7-2 to TRBJ2-3; 10 positions match TRBD1. CDR1 is SGHTA and CDR2 is FQGNSA in the germline V gene. The CDR3 runs to 16 residues. V trimming: 4 bases; J trimming: 7 bases; junction bases outside the gene matches: 11. The CDR3, as DNA: TGTGCCAGCAGCTCGGGCGGGACAGGGGAGGGGTATACGCAGTATTTT. This codes for CASSSGGTGEGYTQYF.

Note on this clone: In the same sample, other DNA sequences code for this CDR3. The chain couples TRBV7-9 to TRBJ1-5; 9 bases fit TRBD1. V dropped 5 bases and J dropped 2; count of bases not matched to a gene: 1. The CDR3 contains 14 residues. Germline values: CDR1 SEHNR, CDR2 FQNEAQ (reference sequence). CDR3 region: CASSRDRGNQPQHF. Here the CDR3 DNA reads TGTGCCAGCAGCCGGGACAGGGGCAATCAGCCCCAGCATTTT.